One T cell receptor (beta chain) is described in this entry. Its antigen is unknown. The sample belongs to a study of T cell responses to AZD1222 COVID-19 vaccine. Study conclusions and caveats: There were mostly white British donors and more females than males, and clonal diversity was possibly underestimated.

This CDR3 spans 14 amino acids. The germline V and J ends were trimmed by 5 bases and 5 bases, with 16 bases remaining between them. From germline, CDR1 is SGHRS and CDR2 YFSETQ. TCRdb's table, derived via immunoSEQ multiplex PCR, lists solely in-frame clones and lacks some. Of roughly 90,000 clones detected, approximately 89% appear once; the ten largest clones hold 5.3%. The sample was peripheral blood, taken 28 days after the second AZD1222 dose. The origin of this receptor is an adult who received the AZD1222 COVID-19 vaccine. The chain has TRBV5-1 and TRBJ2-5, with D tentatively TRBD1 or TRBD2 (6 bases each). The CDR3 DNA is TGCGCCAGCAGGGAGAGGGGGGCAGAGGAGACCCAGTACTTC. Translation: CASRERGAEETQYF.